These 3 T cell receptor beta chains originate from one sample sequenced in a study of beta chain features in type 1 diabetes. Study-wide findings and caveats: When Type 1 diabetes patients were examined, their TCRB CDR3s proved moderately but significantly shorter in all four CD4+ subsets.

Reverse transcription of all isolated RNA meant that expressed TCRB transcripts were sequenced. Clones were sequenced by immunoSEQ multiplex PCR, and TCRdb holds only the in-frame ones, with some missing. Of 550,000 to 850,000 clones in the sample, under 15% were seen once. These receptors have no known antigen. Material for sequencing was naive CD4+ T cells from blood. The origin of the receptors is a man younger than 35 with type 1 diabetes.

The CDR3 region has the DNA TGCGCCAGCAGCTGGAGGGGATACGAGCAGTACTTC. It codes for CASSWRGYEQYF. The chain combines TRBV5-1 with TRBJ2-7; D perhaps matches TRBD2 (6 bases). Germline loops: CDR1 SGHRS, CDR2 YFSETQ. The CDR3 length is 12 residues. Between the trimmed V and J ends, which lost 3 bases and 4 bases, there was a span of 8 bases.

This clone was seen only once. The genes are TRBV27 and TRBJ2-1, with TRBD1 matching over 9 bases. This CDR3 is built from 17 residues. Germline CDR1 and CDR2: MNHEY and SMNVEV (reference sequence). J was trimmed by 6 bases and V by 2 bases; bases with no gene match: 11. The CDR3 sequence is CASSLVPGTGFRNEQFF. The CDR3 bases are TGTGCCAGCAGTTTAGTCCCCGGGACAGGGTTTCGCAATGAGCAGTTCTTC.

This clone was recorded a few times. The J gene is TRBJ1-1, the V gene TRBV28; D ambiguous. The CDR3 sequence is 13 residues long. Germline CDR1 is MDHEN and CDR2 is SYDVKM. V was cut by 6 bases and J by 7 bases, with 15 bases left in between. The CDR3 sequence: CASSPPLGSEAFF. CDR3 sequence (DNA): TGTGCCAGCAGCCCGCCCCTTGGGAGTGAAGCTTTCTTT.